These 22 T cell receptor beta chains were sequenced from one sample in a study of CD8 T cells in ankylosing spondylitis. TCRdb re-derived calls from the 5' RACE reads in MiXCR, one entry per CDR3 protein. This table has tens of thousands of distinct CDR3 sequences, approximately 5% appearing once. Sequenced: blood, either unsorted or a sorted T cell fraction (not recorded which). Receptors were obtained from a male donor with ankylosing spondylitis or in good health (not recorded which).

About this clonotype: Since a much larger clone is just one base distant, this may be a read error. V gene TRBV3-1 combines with J gene TRBJ1-2; D is unclear. From germline, CDR1 is LGHDT and CDR2 YNNKEL (reference sequence). The CDR3 length is 14 residues. CDR3 DNA: TGTGCCAGCAACCAAGATATGCGGGGTGAAGGCTACACCTTC. It yields the protein CASNQDMRGEGYTF.

This clonotype has at least ten counts. The V and J genes are TRBV15 and TRBJ2-1, with TRBD1 matching over 7 bases. From germline, CDR1 is LNHNV and CDR2 YYDKDF (reference sequence). Trimming cost V 4 bases and J 4 bases; bases outside gene matches: 13. The CDR3 totals 17 residues. The CDR3 coding sequence is TGTGCCACCAGCACGGGACAGAACTATGATTCTTACAATGAGCAGTTCTTC. This codes for CATSTGQNYDSYNEQFF.

This clonotype was recorded at least ten times. The V call is TRBV5-1, the J call TRBJ1-2; D unclear. The germline V and J ends were trimmed by 2 bases and 8 bases, with 19 bases remaining between them. Per the germline V gene, CDR1 is SGHRS and CDR2 is YFSETQ. This CDR3 contains 15 residues. CDR3 in amino acids: CASSFGPADSWGYTF. For the CDR3, the DNA is TGCGCCAGCAGCTTCGGGCCGGCCGACTCCTGGGGCTACACCTTC. The full variable domain, rest sourced from reference TRBV5-1 and TRBJ1-2, is KAGVTQTPRYLIKTRGQQVTLSCSPISGHRSVSWYQQTPGQGLQFLFEYFSETQRNKGNFPGRFSGRQFSNSRSEMNVSTLELGDSALYLCASSFGPADSWGYTFGSGTRLTVV.

In its sample, this clonotype was seen many times. The rearrangement joins TRBV25-1 to TRBJ2-1; 8 bases line up with TRBD1. The CDR3 totals 17 residues. Trimming cost V 3 bases and J 1 base; bases outside gene matches: 8. Germline values: CDR1 MGHDK, CDR2 SYGVNS. This CDR3 is CASSDPSGTGSYNEQFF. CDR3 DNA sequence: TGTGCCAGCAGTGATCCCTCAGGGACAGGATCCTACAATGAGCAGTTCTTC.

This clonotype was detected many times. The chain carries TRBV28 and TRBJ2-5; a weak D match, TRBD2 (7 bases). Germline assignment: CDR1 MDHEN and CDR2 SYDVKM. The CDR3 totals 16 residues. V was cut by 2 bases and J by 9 bases, with 22 bases left in between. CDR3 loop: CASSLGGGRPGAAQYF. The CDR3 bases are TGTGCCAGCAGTTTAGGCGGGGGCCGCCCGGGCGCGGCCCAGTACTTC.

This clonotype was counted many times. The chain combines TRBV7-3 with TRBJ2-3, with 12 bases lining up with TRBD2. Unmatched junction bases numbered 2, after V lost 2 bases and J lost 2 bases. The CDR3 is 16 amino acids. Germline V gene data show CDR1 as SGHTA and CDR2 as FQGTGA. The CDR3 loop reads CASSLRLAGVTDTQYF. The DNA of the CDR3 is TGTGCCAGCAGCTTACGACTAGCGGGGGTCACAGATACGCAGTATTTT.

At least ten counts were recorded for this clonotype. The chain links TRBV3-1 to TRBJ1-4, with no clear D. Trimming shortened V by 1 base and J by 6 bases, and 6 bases separated the two germline ends. CDR1 is LGHDT and CDR2 is YNNKEL in the germline V gene (reference sequence). This CDR3 contains 13 residues. CDR3 DNA: TGTGCCAGCAGCCAAGTTCGCGATGAAAAACTGTTTTTT. Protein: CASSQVRDEKLFF. The full variable domain, its missing parts supplied by reference TRBV3-1 and TRBJ1-4, is DTAVSQTPKYLVTQMGNDKSIKCEQNLGHDTMYWYKQDSKKFLKIMFSYNNKELIINETVPNRFSPKSPDKAHLNLHINSLELGDSAVYFCASSQVRDEKLFFGSGTQLSVL.

For this clonotype: The CDR3 does not end in the conserved phenylalanine or tryptophan, so this is likely a read error. The V and J genes are TRBV28 and TRBJ1-1; D is uncertain. The CDR3 has 16 amino acids. The V gene's germline CDR1 is MDHEN and CDR2 SYDVKM. Here the CDR3 DNA reads TGTACCAGCAGTACCGCATATGGGTCCTTGAACACTGAAGCTTTCTGT. Encoded protein: CTSSTAYGSLNTEAFC.

This clonotype was counted at least ten times. The chain has TRBV10-3 and TRBJ2-7; tentative D call: TRBD1 (6 bases). Trimming took off 10 bases at V and 4 bases at J, with 11 bases between the two ends. CDR1 ENHRY and CDR2 SYGVKD come from the germline V gene. The CDR3 totals 11 residues. CDR3 nucleotide sequence: TGTGCCAGCGGACAGCTTTACGAGCAGTACTTC. Its protein product is CASGQLYEQYF.

In its sample, this clonotype was seen many times. The rearrangement joins TRBV2 to TRBJ1-4; no definite D call. Per the germline V gene, CDR1 is SNHLY and CDR2 is FYNNEI. CDR3 length: 17 amino acids. V was clipped by 0 bases and J by 0 bases, with 11 bases between them. Here the CDR3 DNA reads TGTGCCAGCAGTGAAGCGCTCGACACCTCAACTAATGAAAAACTGTTTTTT. It specifies CASSEALDTSTNEKLFF.

This clonotype was detected ten times or more. The chain links TRBV7-9 to TRBJ1-1; D ambiguous. The germline gives CDR1 SEHNR, CDR2 FQNEAQ (reference sequence). The CDR3 runs to 12 residues. Trimming took off 5 bases at V and 8 bases at J, with 12 bases between the two ends. CDR3 nucleotides: TGTGCCAGCAGCCTAGTAGTGGACGAAGCTTTCTTT. Protein: CASSLVVDEAFF.

This clonotype was seen repeatedly, ten times or more. This chain joins TRBV5-5 and TRBJ1-4, with 7 bases that match TRBD1. The CDR3 totals 15 residues. CDR1 SGHKS and CDR2 YYEKEE come from the germline V gene (reference sequence). V shed 0 bases and J 8 bases; nucleotides not matched to a gene: 7. The CDR3 DNA follows: TGTGCCAGCAGCTTGGGACAGGGTCGTTTGGAAAAACTGTTTTTT. Translating it yields CASSLGQGRLEKLFF.

This clonotype was seen ten or more times. This sequence joins TRBV7-6 and TRBJ1-6, with D possibly being TRBD1 (6 bases). The V and J ends lost 1 base and 10 bases respectively, with 11 bases between them. CDR1 is SGHVS and CDR2 is FNYEAQ in the germline V gene. There are 14 residues in the CDR3. The CDR3 nucleotides are TGTGCCAGCAGCTTAGAGGACAGAGGCTCACCCCTCCACTTT. Translated: CASSLEDRGSPLHF. Full variable domain (remainder filled in from reference TRBV7-6 and TRBJ1-6): GAGVSQSPRYKVTKRGQDVALRCDPISGHVSLYWYRQALGQGPEFLTYFNYEAQQDKSGLPNDRFSAERPEGSISTLTIQRTEQRDSAMYRCASSLEDRGSPLHFGNGTRLTVT.

This clonotype was seen ten or more times. The gene calls are TRBV2 and TRBJ2-3, with TRBD2 identical over 11 bases. Trimming at V came to 4 bases and at J to 2 bases, leaving 2 bases not matched to a gene. Germline CDR1 and CDR2: SNHLY and FYNNEI. The CDR3 loop spans 15 amino acids. The CDR3 here is CASSGLAGNTDTQYF. CDR3 coding DNA: TGTGCCAGCAGTGGACTAGCGGGGAACACAGATACGCAGTATTTT.

This clonotype came up many times. V is TRBV6-6 and J is TRBJ1-1, with a possible D match to TRBD1 (5 bases). The germline CDR1 and CDR2 sequences are MNHNY and SVGAGI (reference sequence). V was trimmed by 2 bases and J by 1 base, leaving 14 bases between them. The CDR3 is 16 amino acids. CDR3 protein: CASSYGDSRKNTEAFF. CDR3 bases: TGTGCCAGCAGTTACGGCGACAGCAGGAAGAACACTGAAGCTTTCTTT.

The table lists this clonotype with many counts. The chain has TRBV7-8 and TRBJ1-1; D remains unclear. The germline V gene encodes CDR1 SGHVS and CDR2 FQNEAQ. The germline V and J ends were trimmed by 2 bases and 0 bases, with 13 bases remaining between them. The length of the CDR3 is 16 residues. The CDR3: CASSLITELMNTEAFF. The CDR3 bases are TGTGCCAGCAGCTTAATCACAGAGCTTATGAACACTGAAGCTTTCTTT.

This clonotype came up many times. The CDR3 DNA reads TGTGCCAGCAGTTTAGGAGGGGCAACCTACGAGCAGTACTTC. Translation gives CASSLGGATYEQYF. This sequence joins TRBV27 and TRBJ2-7; D possibly corresponds to TRBD2 (6 bases). From germline, CDR1 is MNHEY and CDR2 SMNVEV (reference sequence). V lost 2 bases to trimming and J lost 2 bases, with 10 bases between them. The CDR3 contains 14 residues.

This clonotype was found many times. V and J are TRBV29-1 and TRBJ1-1; D gene ambiguous. Trimming took off 5 bases at V and 0 bases at J, with 10 bases between the two ends. There are 13 residues in the CDR3. Germline CDR1 SQVTM, CDR2 ANQGSEA. CDR3 protein: CSVMKGMNTEAFF. CDR3 in DNA: TGCAGCGTTATGAAGGGAATGAACACTGAAGCTTTCTTT.

This clonotype has at least ten counts. The chain employs TRBV4-1 and TRBJ2-3; a possible D gene is TRBD2 (7 bases). The V and J ends lost 5 bases and 2 bases respectively, with 17 bases between them. Germline CDR1 is MGHRA and CDR2 is YSYEKL. The CDR3 runs 16 residues. CDR3 amino acids: CASSGQEGDYTDTQYF. The CDR3 DNA reads as TGCGCCAGCAGCGGCCAAGAGGGGGACTACACAGATACGCAGTATTTT.

This clonotype was seen many times. The chain links TRBV5-1 to TRBJ2-7; D is unresolved. Trimming cost V 0 bases and J 3 bases, with 13 bases left between them. CDR1 is SGHRS, CDR2 YFSETQ, per germline. This CDR3 is built from 15 residues. The CDR3 bases are TGCGCCAGCAGCTTGGGACAAGGGCCTCTCTACGAGCAGTACTTC. It specifies CASSLGQGPLYEQYF.

In its sample, this clonotype was seen many times. The chain carries TRBV11-2 and TRBJ2-2, with D unresolved. The V gene lost 0 bases and the J gene lost 5 bases, with 4 bases spanning the gap. CDR3 length: 13 residues. The germline V gene encodes CDR1 SGHAT and CDR2 FQNNGV. CDR3 loop: CASSLERTGELFF. The CDR3 DNA reads TGTGCCAGCAGCTTAGAGCGGACCGGGGAGCTGTTTTTT.

Details on this clonotype: This may be a read error: a much more frequent sequence differs by one nucleotide. This rearrangement joins TRBV28 to TRBJ2-7; 8 nucleotides match TRBD2. This CDR3 region has 15 residues. Germline CDR1 is MDHEN and CDR2 is SYDVKM. After removal of 8 bases from V and 2 bases from J, the junction contained 11 bases not matched to a gene. The CDR3 DNA sequence: TGTGCCAGCCGGACTGTCCGGGAGGGAACCTACGAGCAGTACTTC. Its protein is CASRTVREGTYEQYF.